The rows below give T cell receptor beta chains drawn from one sample of a study of graft-versus-host responses after intestinal transplantation. For these TCRs, the target antigens are not known. TCRdb's table, derived via immunoSEQ multiplex PCR, lists solely in-frame clones and lacks some. The profile covers over 80,000 clones, with 75% to 95% appearing a single time and 0.15% to 0.2% taken by the ten largest. The sequenced sample was unstimulated CD4+ T cells sorted from spleen or lymph node cells, obtained before transplant. Every receptor here comes from a human donor who was the organ donor for an intestinal transplant. CDR3s include the opening cysteine and the closing phenylalanine or tryptophan. Each record gives: V gene, clone size, D gene, J gene, CDR3 DNA, CDR3 protein. A D gene is named only where the DNA matches it firmly. Rows give clone size only sometimes, using once, few, many, or a class for an expanded clone.

TRBV29-1,-,-,TRBJ2-5,TGCAGCGTTGAAGATCGCGGAGAGACCCAGTACTTC,CSVEDRGETQYF
TRBV9,-,-,TRBJ2-7,TGTGCCAGCAGCGCTGGGAGAGGCCCATTCTACGAGCAGTACTTC,CASSAGRGPFYEQYF
TRBV5-1,-,-,TRBJ2-4,TGCGCCAGCAGCTTGGGACACAAAAACATTCAGTACTTC,CASSLGHKNIQYF
TRBV6-6,-,-,TRBJ2-1,TGTGCCAGCAGTTATCGGCGGCTCAATGAGCAGTTCTTC,CASSYRRLNEQFF
TRBV15,-,-,TRBJ2-1,TGTGCCACCACGGAGGCCAGCCTCTACAATGAGCAGTTCTTC,CATTEASLYNEQFF
TRBV19,-,-,TRBJ2-3,TGTGCCAGTAGTATAAGCAGGGATGGAGATACGCAGTATTTT,CASSISRDGDTQYF
TRBV4-3,-,-,TRBJ2-1,TGCGCCAGCAGCCATGACCTCGGGTACAATGAGCAGTTCTTC,CASSHDLGYNEQFF
TRBV19,-,-,TRBJ1-5,TGTGCCAGTAGTTCGAGAGACAGGTCAAATCAGCCCCAGCATTTT,CASSSRDRSNQPQHF
TRBV5-1,-,TRBD1,TRBJ1-1,TGCGCCAGCAGCTTGACGACAGGGGGCCGTACTGAAGCTTTCTTT,CASSLTTGGRTEAFF
TRBV6-4,-,-,TRBJ1-1,TGTGCCAGCAGTGGGGAGATGAACACTGAAGCTTTCTTT,CASSGEMNTEAFF
TRBV7-2,once,TRBD2,TRBJ2-7,TGTGCCAGCAGCTTACTAGCGGGGGGGCTCGTCGAGCAGTACTTC,CASSLLAGGLVEQYF
TRBV7-2,-,-,TRBJ2-1,TGTGCCAGCAGCCCCTTGACGGGGTTCGCCAATGAGCAGTTCTTC,CASSPLTGFANEQFF
TRBV5-4,-,TRBD2,TRBJ2-5,TGTGCCAGCAGCTTGGGGACTAGCGGGTCGTATGAGACCCAGTACTTC,CASSLGTSGSYETQYF
TRBV15,-,-,TRBJ1-2,TGTGCCACCAGCAGAGAACAACTCCAGGGGTCGCGGGGGTATGGCTACACCTTC,CATSREQLQGSRGYGYTF
TRBV4-2,-,-,TRBJ2-1,TGTGCCAGCAGCCAAGATTGGAGGAGGGGGCAGAACAATGAGCAGTTCTTC,CASSQDWRRGQNNEQFF
TRBV18,-,-,TRBJ1-1,TGTGCCAGCTCCCCGAGGCAGGGAAGGACTGAAGCTTTCTTT,CASSPRQGRTEAFF
TRBV29-1,-,TRBD2,TRBJ2-3,TGCAGCGTCATAGCGGGGGGCCTTGATACGCAGTATTTT,CSVIAGGLDTQYF
TRBV11-2,once,TRBD1,TRBJ2-5,TGTGCCAGCAGCCAACAGGGGTTGGAGACCCAGTACTTC,CASSQQGLETQYF
TRBV5-1,-,TRBD1,TRBJ2-7,TGCGCCAGCAGCTCCGACAGGGGGTATTCCTACGAGCAGTACTTC,CASSSDRGYSYEQYF
TRBV2,-,-,TRBJ2-3,TGTGCCAGCATGAAGGGAGGCCCAGATACGCAGTATTTT,CASMKGGPDTQYF
TRBV28,-,-,TRBJ1-5,TGTGCCAGCAGCCTCAGCAGGGTGGGATATAGCAATCAGCCCCAGCATTTT,CASSLSRVGYSNQPQHF
TRBV29-1,-,TRBD2,TRBJ2-4,TGCAGCGTTGAATTAACTAGCGGAGCCAAAAACATTCAGTACTTC,CSVELTSGAKNIQYF
TRBV2,-,TRBD1,TRBJ2-5,TGTGCCAGCAGCGGGGACAGGGGCCAAGAGACCCAGTACTTC,CASSGDRGQETQYF
TRBV7-2,-,-,TRBJ2-1,TGTGCCAGCAGCTTAGTAGCGCCCCTTTACAATGAGCAGTTCTTC,CASSLVAPLYNEQFF
TRBV5-1,-,TRBD1,TRBJ1-4,TGCGCCAGCAGCGGAGGGACAGCAACTAATGAAAAACTGTTTTTT,CASSGGTATNEKLFF